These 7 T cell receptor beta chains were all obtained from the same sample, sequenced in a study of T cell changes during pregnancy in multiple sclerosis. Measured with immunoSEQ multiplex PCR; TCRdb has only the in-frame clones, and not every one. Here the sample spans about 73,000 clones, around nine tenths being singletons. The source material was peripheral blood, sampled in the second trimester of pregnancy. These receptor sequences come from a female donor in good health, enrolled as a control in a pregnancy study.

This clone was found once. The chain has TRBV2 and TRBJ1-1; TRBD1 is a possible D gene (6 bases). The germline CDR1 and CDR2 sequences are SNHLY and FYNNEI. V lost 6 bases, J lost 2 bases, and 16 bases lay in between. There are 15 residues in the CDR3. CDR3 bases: TGTGCCAGCAGAACCCGACAGGACATAAACACTGAAGCTTTCTTT. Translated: CASRTRQDINTEAFF.

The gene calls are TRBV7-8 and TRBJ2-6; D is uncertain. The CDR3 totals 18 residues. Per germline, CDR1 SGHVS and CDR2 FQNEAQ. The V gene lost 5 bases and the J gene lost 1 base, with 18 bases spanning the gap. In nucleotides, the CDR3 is TGTGCCAGCAGCGCGCACCGAGGCTCTCGATCTGGGGCCAACGTCCTGACTTTC. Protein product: CASSAHRGSRSGANVLTF.

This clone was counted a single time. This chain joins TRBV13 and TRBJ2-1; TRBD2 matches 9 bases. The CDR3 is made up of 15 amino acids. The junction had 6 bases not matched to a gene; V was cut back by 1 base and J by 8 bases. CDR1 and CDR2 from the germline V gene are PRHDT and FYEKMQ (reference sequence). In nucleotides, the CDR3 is TGTGCCAGCAGCTTAGAGGGACTAGCTTCCTATGAGCAGTTCTTC. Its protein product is CASSLEGLASYEQFF.

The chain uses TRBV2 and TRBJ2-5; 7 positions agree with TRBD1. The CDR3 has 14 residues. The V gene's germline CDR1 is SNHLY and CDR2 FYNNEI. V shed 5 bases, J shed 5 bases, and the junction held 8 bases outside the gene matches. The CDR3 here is CASSRRGLWETQYF. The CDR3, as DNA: TGTGCCAGCAGTCGAAGGGGGCTATGGGAGACCCAGTACTTC.

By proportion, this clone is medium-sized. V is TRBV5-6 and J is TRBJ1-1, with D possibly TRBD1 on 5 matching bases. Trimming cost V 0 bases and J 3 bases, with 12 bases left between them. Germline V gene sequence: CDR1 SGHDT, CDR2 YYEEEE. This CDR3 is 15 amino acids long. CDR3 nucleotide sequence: TGTGCCAGCAGCTTGGAGTCAGGGTCGCACACTGAAGCTTTCTTT. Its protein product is CASSLESGSHTEAFF.

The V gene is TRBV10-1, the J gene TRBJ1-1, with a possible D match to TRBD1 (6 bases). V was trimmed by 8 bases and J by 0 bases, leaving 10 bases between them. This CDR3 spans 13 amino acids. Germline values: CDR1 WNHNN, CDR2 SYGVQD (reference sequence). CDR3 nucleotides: TGCGCCAGCCCACAGGGCATGAACACTGAAGCTTTCTTT. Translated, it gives CASPQGMNTEAFF.

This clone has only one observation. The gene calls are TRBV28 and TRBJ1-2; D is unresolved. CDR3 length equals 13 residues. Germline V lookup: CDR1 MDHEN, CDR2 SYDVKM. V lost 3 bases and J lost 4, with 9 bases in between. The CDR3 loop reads CASSFVQSYGYTF. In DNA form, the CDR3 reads TGTGCCAGCAGTTTCGTACAGTCCTATGGCTACACCTTC.